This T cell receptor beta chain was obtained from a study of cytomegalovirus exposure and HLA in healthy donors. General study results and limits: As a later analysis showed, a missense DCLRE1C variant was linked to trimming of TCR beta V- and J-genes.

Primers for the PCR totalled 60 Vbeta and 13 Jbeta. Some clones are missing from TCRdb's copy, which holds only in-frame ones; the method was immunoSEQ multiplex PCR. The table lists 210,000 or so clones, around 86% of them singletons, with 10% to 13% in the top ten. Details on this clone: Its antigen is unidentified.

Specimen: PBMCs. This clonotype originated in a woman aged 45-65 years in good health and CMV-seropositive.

CDR3 region: CASSQEKVLSGYGYTF. Here the CDR3 DNA reads TGTGCCAGCAGCCAAGAAAAAGTTCTCTCCGGCTATGGCTACACCTTC. The V and J genes are TRBV14 and TRBJ1-2; D not resolved. Germline CDR1 reads SGHDN; CDR2 reads FVKESK. V was pared by 0 bases and J by 4 bases, with 15 bases between. The CDR3 is 16 residues long. The full variable domain, rest sourced from reference TRBV14 and TRBJ1-2, is EAGVTQFPSHSVIEKGQTVTLRCDPISGHDNLYWYRRVMGKEIKFLLHFVKESKQDESGMPNNRFLAERTGGTYSTLKVQPAELEDSGVYFCASSQEKVLSGYGYTFGSGTRLTVV.